The clone carrying this TCR beta chain was recorded many times. The antigen remains unidentified. The data belong to a study of breast tumors, draining lymph nodes, adjacent tissues. Study conclusions and caveats: Tumors had less TCR diversity than lymph nodes, more than nontumor tissue.

The lymph nodes were axillary draining lymph nodes from breast cancer patients. The V segment lost 6 bases and the J segment 5 bases; nucleotides outside the gene matches: 3. The CDR3 has 14 amino acids. The germline V gene has CDR1 LGHNA and CDR2 YNFKEQ. TCRdb re-analysed the multiplex PCR reads in MiXCR, keeping a single row per CDR3 protein. The table shows about 200,000 distinct CDR3 sequences, with around a third occurring only once. Sequenced: axillary lymph node tissue. The clonotype was recovered from a female donor with breast cancer. Some clones in this sample may be carry-over from other donors' samples. V is TRBV4-2 and J is TRBJ2-2, with 10 bases that match TRBD1. CDR3 DNA: TGTGCCAGCAGACGGACAGGGGGGACCGGGGAGCTGTTTTTT. Translation gives CASRRTGGTGELFF.